Listed here are 11 T cell receptor beta chains from one sample, sequenced in a study of CD8 T cells in Susac syndrome. RNA amounts of roughly 0.45 to 1 ug underwent reverse transcription with random hexamers. TCRdb re-analysed the immunoSEQ multiplex PCR reads in MiXCR, keeping a single row per CDR3 protein. The data show about 400,000 distinct CDR3 sequences, with around 83% seen just once and more than 0.09% held by the top ten. Material: CD8+ T cells from PBMCs. These TCRs come from a human donor with multiple sclerosis.

The chain uses TRBV28 and TRBJ2-7, with a tentative D call TRBD1 (6 bases). This CDR3 spans 12 amino acids. CDR1 MDHEN and CDR2 SYDVKM come from the germline V gene. V lost 10 bases and J lost 4, with 14 bases in between. The CDR3, as DNA: TGTGCCACAACGACAGGACCTTACGAGCAGTACTTC. This translates into CATTTGPYEQYF.

The chain links TRBV2 to TRBJ1-1; D is unclear. The CDR3 spans 13 residues. Germline V gene sequence: CDR1 SNHLY, CDR2 FYNNEI. The germline V and J ends were trimmed by 2 bases and 3 bases, with 7 bases remaining between them. This CDR3 reads CASSEWEDTEAFF. In DNA form, the CDR3 reads TGTGCCAGCAGTGAATGGGAGGACACTGAAGCTTTCTTT.

The chain has TRBV19 and TRBJ2-7, with 7 bases fitting TRBD2. The CDR3 runs to 13 residues. CDR1 and CDR2 from the germline V gene are LNHDA and SQIVND (reference sequence). The junction had 1 base not matched to a gene; V was cut back by 3 bases and J by 2 bases. The CDR3 here is CASSMGTTYEQYF. CDR3 DNA: TGTGCCAGTAGTATGGGGACTACCTACGAGCAGTACTTC.

V gene TRBV2 combines with J gene TRBJ2-3; D is possibly TRBD1 or TRBD2 (5 bases each). Germline V gene lookup returns CDR1 SNHLY and CDR2 FYNNEI. This CDR3 has 15 amino acids. Trimming took off 2 bases at V and 1 base at J, with 10 bases between the two ends. CDR3 sequence: CASSEWGYGTDTQYF. CDR3 DNA: TGTGCCAGCAGTGAATGGGGGTACGGCACAGATACGCAGTATTTT.

The chain couples TRBV4-1 to TRBJ2-4, with D maybe TRBD2 (5 bases). This CDR3 contains 16 residues. Looked up from germline, CDR1 is MGHRA and CDR2 is YSYEKL. Trimming stripped 3 bases from V and 1 base from J, with 13 bases between. This CDR3 reads CASSHPNGDAKNIQYF. The CDR3 DNA is TGCGCCAGCAGCCACCCGAACGGGGATGCCAAAAACATTCAGTACTTC.

V and J are TRBV27 and TRBJ1-1; D is possibly TRBD1 (6 bases). V shed 2 bases and J shed 0 bases, with 13 bases lying between them. CDR3 size: 16 residues. The germline V gene encodes CDR1 MNHEY and CDR2 SMNVEV (reference sequence). The CDR3 reads CASSLRTGLMNTEAFF. The CDR3 DNA follows: TGTGCCAGCAGTTTACGCACAGGGTTAATGAACACTGAAGCTTTCTTT.

The rearrangement joins TRBV29-1 to TRBJ1-2; D might be TRBD1 (5 bases). The CDR3 runs 12 residues. Germline V lookup: CDR1 SQVTM, CDR2 ANQGSEA. V dropped 7 bases and J dropped 8 bases, with 17 bases sitting between them. CDR3 in DNA: TGCAGCGACCTTTCGGGGGAACGCGGCTACACCTTC. It yields the protein CSDLSGERGYTF.

The V gene is TRBV5-1, the J gene TRBJ2-1; the match to TRBD1 covers 10 bases. Germline V gene sequence: CDR1 SGHRS, CDR2 YFSETQ. The CDR3 loop spans 15 amino acids. Trimming took 2 bases from V and 4 from J; bases not matched to a gene: 3. The CDR3 spells CASSFRDRGYNEQFF. For the CDR3, the DNA is TGCGCCAGCAGCTTCCGGGACAGGGGATACAATGAGCAGTTCTTC.

This chain connects TRBV5-4 to TRBJ1-6, with D possibly matching TRBD1 (6 bases). Germline V CDR1 and CDR2: SGHNT, YYREEE (reference sequence). Trimming stripped 6 bases from V and 0 bases from J, with 16 bases between. The CDR3 length is 17 residues. The CDR3 region is CASMNTGHFSYNSPLHF. DNA of the CDR3: TGTGCCAGCATGAATACGGGACACTTCTCCTATAATTCACCCCTCCACTTT. Full variable domain (missing parts from reference TRBV5-4 and TRBJ1-6): ETGVTQSPTHLIKTRGQQVTLRCSSQSGHNTVSWYQQALGQGPQFIFQYYREEENGRGNFPPRFSGLQFPNYSSELNVNALELDDSALYLCASMNTGHFSYNSPLHFGNGTRLTVT.

This sequence joins TRBV5-1 and TRBJ2-7; 7 bases line up with TRBD2. V lost 4 bases, J lost 5 bases, and 9 bases stayed unmatched. CDR3 size: 14 residues. In germline, CDR1 is SGHRS, CDR2 YFSETQ. The CDR3, as DNA: TGCGCCAGCAGCCCTCGACTAGCAGGCCACGAGCAGTACTTC. Amino acid sequence: CASSPRLAGHEQYF.

This clonotype has a single count. The genes are TRBV27 and TRBJ2-7; no clear D. Germline CDR1 is MNHEY and CDR2 is SMNVEV (reference sequence). This CDR3 has 15 amino acids. The ends were cut back, 3 bases at V and 3 bases at J, with 15 bases in the middle. This CDR3 reads CASSLSPVPDYEQYF. DNA for the CDR3: TGTGCCAGCAGTTTGTCACCGGTCCCAGACTACGAGCAGTACTTC.